Included here is one TCR beta chain sequence, with context. What it recognizes is unknown. The V gene's germline CDR1 is PRHDT and CDR2 FYEKMQ (reference sequence). After removal of 4 bases from V and 6 bases from J, the junction contained 8 bases not matched to a gene. The CDR3 is made up of 14 amino acids. The data stem from a study of T cell repertoires in ileal Crohn's disease. Study-wide results and limits: Active smokers at surgery had more clonal expansions than non-smokers. High-frequency clones were more common in sorted CD8 than CD4 cells.

This table comes from immunoSEQ multiplex PCR, and its TCRdb copy is limited to in-frame clones, with some not included. The table shows 15,000 or so clones, with approximately 90% occurring only once. The source material was ileal tissue. This receptor was obtained from an adult with Crohn's disease. V and J are TRBV13 and TRBJ2-7, with TRBD2 matching over 8 bases. CDR3 DNA: TGTGCCAGCAGCTCGATTAGACTAGCGATCGAGCAGTACTTC. It codes for CASSSIRLAIEQYF.